The source of this T cell receptor beta chain is a study of cytomegalovirus exposure and HLA in healthy donors (dated by TCRdb to the late 2010s). Context from the whole study: According to an earlier analysis of a few hundred of the donors, about 179 million T cells yielded 120 million or so unique TCR beta sequences and around 280 Gb of sequence data. High-throughput TCR immunosequencing, statistical association of individual TCRs with disease status, and machine learning were combined to predict cytomegalovirus infection status. An earlier analysis of 587 of the donors used high-throughput TCR beta sequencing to judge whether each TCR beta V gene segment behaved as functional or pseudogenic. The number of donors typed differed by locus, with about 629-630 for A, B, C, DRB1 and DQB1, 522 for DQA1, 600 to 610 for DPA1, and some 450 for DPB1. Of the roughly 400 genotyped donors, 70% to 90% were placed in the genetic ancestry cluster associated with self-reported Caucasian donors. On average, approximately 250,000 unique TCR beta nucleotide sequences were sequenced per donor among some 420 genotyped donors of the cohort, with roughly a sixth of those sequences being non-productive. Using immunosequencing, the study profiled T cell repertoires from fewer than 700 subjects and related those repertoires to cytomegalovirus serostatus. Roughly 300 gigabases of sequencing data and 75 million to 85 million unique TCR sequences made up an early release that covered 640 HLA-typed donors. The study aimed to test whether cataloging public T cell receptors could reveal signatures of past pathogen exposure. A later genetic analysis used genome-wide SNP genotypes for about three fifths of the 666 donors, treating that subset as a discovery cohort. HLA typing covered class I and class II loci at four-digit resolution. All discovery cohort repertoires had been generated using a single sequencing platform. A separate validation cohort of over 95 different subjects was used in addition to the 666-subject first cohort. In the later analysis, no new phenotypic data were used to find candidate immune exposures; instead, reliance was placed on TCR beta sequences and their occurrence across donors. Donor age, sex, ethnicity and CMV serostatus were compiled alongside the repertoire data. Roughly 5 DR-DQ haplotypes were handled as single units for association and clustering because linkage in the cohort was strong. A later analysis re-analyzed previously published TCR beta repertoires from 550 to 700 donors and added high-resolution HLA genotyping to study TCR occurrence patterns. The full study reports these points: A cluster of highly shared sequence variants was judged likely to represent a technical artifact of the sequencing pipeline. In the study, roughly 160 TCR beta chains were listed as associated with cytomegalovirus. The only immune exposure information available for the cohort was CMV serostatus. When HLA alleles, especially DR and DQ, strongly co-occurred, attributing TCR associations to individual alleles was difficult. In a later analysis, TCR association rates were found to vary across HLA loci, with the most associated TCRs seen for DRB1 alleles and the fewest for HLA-C alleles. Across donors, most TCR sequences were observed very rarely, whereas some public TCRs were present in many individuals. Because some donors lacked HLA typing at each locus, the association tests relied only on the typed subset. A few of the identified cytomegalovirus-associated TCR beta chains were confirmed in vitro to be specific for cytomegalovirus antigens. According to a later genetic analysis, donors in an Asian-associated ancestry cluster had fewer N-insertions in productive TCRs than the approximately 670-donor mean. A further reported finding was that TCR beta sequences accurately predicted the HLA-A and HLA-B alleles for most subjects in the first cohort. According to a later analysis, most CMV-associated TCR beta chains appeared to be HLA-restricted, and the HLA associations seemed to be driven largely by CMV exposure. Cytomegalovirus status was reported to be diagnosed by the classifier with high specificity and sensitivity in both the original and validation cohorts. A later analysis found that HLA-associated TCR beta chains were more clonally expanded and had lower generation probabilities than equally common non-associated chains. In this cohort, only TCR beta chains were sequenced, and detectable features were limited by the absence of alpha or paired-chain data. Linkage disequilibrium might explain the correlated functional status among segregating V segments, but an unknown experimental factor could not be excluded. The authors suggested that the approach could potentially be generalized to other disease states and immunological phenotypes. In an earlier analysis of a few hundred of the donors, most TCR beta V segments were observed in productive rearrangements about 90% or about 30% of the time, broadly matching IMGT annotations. An association between a missense DCLRE1C variant and V-gene and J-gene trimming of TCR beta chains was found in a later genetic analysis and replicated in an independent cohort. In a later analysis, several top co-occurrence clusters were reported to appear linked to parvovirus B19, influenza, CMV and Epstein-Barr virus. Sequencing depth was assumed to be roughly uniform across donors in the presence/absence analyses, though that assumption may not hold. In a later analysis, about 16,000 TCR beta sequences were associated with specific HLA alleles at a false discovery rate of 0.05. The 87-base-pair reads could not distinguish some IMGT-functional V segments, including TRBV6-2 and TRBV6-3, so those segments were excluded. Roughly 15 rarely observed V segments, including chromosome 9 orphons, were excluded from the earlier analysis of several hundred of the donors because counts were too low.

The CDR3 covers 15 residues, taking in both the cysteine and the phenylalanine. Only the CDR3 part of the read is kept: 45 bases, read in frame from the first base. Per the germline V gene, ENHRY is the CDR1 and SYGVKD is the CDR2. The V end loses 2 bases and the J end loses 2 bases, and a stretch of 10 bases separates them. Library method: the immunoSEQ multiplex PCR assay. For the multiplex PCR, a mixture combining 60 forward primers for TCR Vbeta segments and 13 reverse primers for TCR Jbeta segments was used. A multiplex PCR assay on genomic DNA amplified the CDR3 region of rearranged TCR beta genes. The amplified TCR beta libraries were sequenced on the Illumina HiSeq System as 87-base-pair reads. As for the authors' bioinformatics: Across the 640 or so repertoires, a later analysis counted tens of millions of unique TCR beta chains, around 11 million of which were shared by at least two donors. A nearest-neighbor algorithm error-corrected the raw reads and collapsed the reads into unique sequences, merging closely related sequences to remove PCR and sequencing errors. To assign V, D and J gene segments, CDR3 sequences were aligned to IMGT reference sequences. For a sequence to be retained, a match of at least six nucleotides was required to both a V gene segment and a J gene segment. A rearrangement counted as productive if the CDR3 had no stop codons and remained in frame with V and J, and every other rearrangement counted as non-productive. CDR3 was defined according to IMGT convention as the region running from the second conserved V-encoded cysteine to the conserved J-encoded phenylalanine. The earlier analysis of roughly 590 of the donors excluded sequences that lacked an unambiguous match to a single V gene segment. An earlier analysis of 450 to 650 of the donors called V segments functional above 56.7% productive rearrangements and segregating when the between-donor standard deviation exceeded 5%. A statistical classification framework was built to diagnose cytomegalovirus status from the catalog of TCR beta chain sequences. A later analysis assigned V and J genes by comparing TCR nucleotide sequences with IMGT/GENE-DB human TR gene sequences. Using the TCRdist pipeline, a later analysis assigned CDR3 sequences along with most-parsimonious VDJ recombination scenarios. A later analysis defined each TCR beta chain by its CDR3 amino acid sequence plus V-gene family, and excluded reads lacking a unique V-gene family. In a later analysis, fewer than 600 highly shared, low-generation-probability nucleotide sequences were removed to address suspected cross-contamination and a sequencing artifact. In a later analysis, a clonal expansion index was calculated for each public chain from normalized within-repertoire ranks of inferred template counts. In a later analysis, generation probabilities were computed with a VDJ recombination model fitted to out-of-frame rearrangements, and the resulting probabilities were checked against IGoR. Hypergeometric tests were used in a later analysis to score TCR-TCR, TCR-HLA and TCR-CMV co-occurrence, with a repertoire-size bias correction applied to the TCR pairs. False discovery rates were estimated in a later analysis by permuting HLA or CMV assignments 20 times. In a later analysis, co-occurring TCRs were grouped using DBSCAN, and TCRdist sequence similarity was added for clustering within HLA-allele-positive subsets. For co-occurrence clustering, repertoires with fewer than 30,000 or more than 120,000 public chains were excluded, along with five or six repertoires with anomalous nucleotide sharing. As stored in TCRdb, this immuneACCESS dataset retains in-frame rearrangements with V and J assigned. A fraction of the clones does not appear; measured against another copy, unresolved V genes explain less than half of the discrepancy, and the remainder lacks a known reason. V, J and clone size are those of that table, while D and trimming were read from the DNA. Across this sample there are about 84,000 clones, with about 60% seen only once. The ten largest account for about 15% of the sample.

As to this clone: The antigen it recognizes is unknown. Base quality data are lacking; no much larger clone is found one base away.

In total, 500 to 700 healthy bone marrow donors made up the cohort. Cohort members were all nominally healthy when sampled, although unrecorded immune exposures were likely present. The donor was CMV seropositive and was included in the group of 250 to 300 seropositive cohort members. Every donor gave a peripheral blood sample, and the peripheral blood mononuclear cells from that sample were used for TCR beta sequencing. Genomic DNA was extracted from the blood cell samples with the Qiagen DNeasy Blood Extraction Kit. This clonotype was obtained from a woman between 40 and 50 years old in good health and CMV-seropositive. The chain is assembled from TRBV10-3 and TRBJ1-3; the D region possibly corresponds to TRBD1 (5 bases align). The sequenced material came from PBMCs. The nucleotide sequence is given as TGTGCCATCAGTGAGACGGGGGAGACTGGAAACACCATATATTTT. Its translation reads: CAISETGETGNTIYF.